The clone carrying this T cell receptor beta chain occurred many times. No antigen is known for it. This specimen belongs to a study of neurological immune-mediated disorders. Study-level points and caveats: When grouped phylogenetically, the repertoires of 18 of the 34 multiple sclerosis patients fell together in one related-CDR3 cluster, which is a possible signature. Whereas HTLV-1-associated myelopathy showed the most TCR clonal expansion, multiple sclerosis showed the least, with levels below those of healthy controls.

Germline values: CDR1 SGHRS, CDR2 YFSETQ. V was shortened by 5 bases and J by 2 bases, with 17 bases between the two germline ends. CDR3 length: 15 amino acids. MiXCR was run by TCRdb on the 5' RACE reads, yielding one entry per CDR3 protein. The sample has fewer than 90,000 distinct CDR3 sequences, around 5.2% seen once. This chain connects TRBV5-1 to TRBJ2-7; D remains ambiguous. Sequences were obtained from PBMCs. This TCR was sampled from a young man with multiple sclerosis. CDR3 loop: CASSDGPDAAYEQYF. The CDR3 DNA sequence: TGCGCCAGCAGTGATGGGCCTGACGCCGCCTACGAGCAGTACTTC.